The 29 T cell receptor beta chains in this list originate from one sample, sequenced in a study of CD8 T cells in ankylosing spondylitis. MiXCR, run by TCRdb on the 5' RACE reads, gives a single entry per CDR3 protein. The repertoire includes 150,000 to 200,000 distinct CDR3 sequences, about an eighth of them detected once, and 9.5% to 12% sits in the top ten. Sequencing was done on a sample of blood, either unsorted or a sorted T cell fraction (not recorded which). The receptors here all came from a female donor with ankylosing spondylitis or in good health (not recorded which).

The CDR3 region is CASSLEGGGLYEQYF. The CDR3 DNA reads TGTGCCAGCAGCTTAGAGGGCGGGGGTCTGTACGAGCAGTACTTC. V is TRBV7-2 and J is TRBJ2-7; 7 nucleotides match TRBD2. CDR1 is SGHTA, CDR2 FQGNSA, per germline. J was trimmed by 4 bases and V by 1 base; bases with no gene match: 7. This CDR3 is 15 amino acids long.

This clonotype was counted many times. V usage is TRBV6-4 and J usage is TRBJ2-1, with a possible D match to TRBD1 (5 bases). V lost 5 bases and J lost 2, with 19 bases in between. The CDR3 covers 17 residues. Germline values: CDR1 MRHNA, CDR2 SNTAGT. CDR3 DNA: TGTGCCAGCAGTAAAGTCTTCGAACCAGGGACCTACAATGAGCAGTTCTTC. Translating gives CASSKVFEPGTYNEQFF.

The J gene is TRBJ2-3, the V gene TRBV7-2, with 14 bases lining up with TRBD2. The CDR3 runs to 15 residues. Germline assignment: CDR1 SGHTA and CDR2 FQGNSA. J lost 9 bases, V lost 5 bases, and 7 bases had no gene match. This chain's CDR3 is CASSPGLAGVLTQYF. The CDR3, as DNA: TGTGCCAGCAGCCCGGGACTAGCGGGAGTTCTAACGCAGTATTTT.

This clonotype was recorded at least ten times. This chain connects TRBV30 to TRBJ2-1; 8 bases agree with TRBD1. Unmatched junction bases numbered 5, after V lost 4 bases and J lost 9 bases. The CDR3 sequence is 12 residues long. Germline V CDR1 and CDR2: GTSNPN, SVGIG (reference sequence). The CDR3 DNA reads as TGTGCCTGGACAGGGGGCTCGGGTGAGCAGTTCTTC. Its translation is CAWTGGSGEQFF.

This clonotype came up many times. The chain is built from TRBV12-3 or TRBV12-4 and TRBJ1-2; 11 bases line up with TRBD1. J was trimmed by 3 bases and V by 5 bases; bases with no gene match: 5. The CDR3 is made up of 15 amino acids. The CDR3 nucleotides are TGTGCCAGCAGTCTACCGGGACAGGGGGACTATGGCTACACCTTC. It is translated as CASSLPGQGDYGYTF.

There are many counts of this clonotype. V gene TRBV27 combines with J gene TRBJ1-4; a weak D match, TRBD1 (6 bases). V was shortened by 7 bases and J by 3 bases, with 18 bases between the two germline ends. Germline V gene sequence: CDR1 MNHEY, CDR2 SMNVEV (reference sequence). The CDR3 runs to 16 residues. CDR3: CASTKGTTPANEKLFF. The CDR3 DNA reads as TGTGCCAGCACCAAGGGGACAACCCCCGCTAATGAAAAACTGTTTTTT.

This clonotype was seen many times. The chain employs TRBV6-2 or TRBV6-3 and TRBJ2-1, with 8 bases aligning to TRBD2. This CDR3 is built from 13 residues. Germline V gives CDR1 MNHEY, CDR2 SVGEGT. With 9 bases clipped from V and 4 bases from J, the junction kept 5 bases outside the gene matches. Written as DNA, the CDR3 is TGTGCCAGTGCACTAGCGGAGTACAATGAGCAGTTCTTC. Its translation is CASALAEYNEQFF.

The chain carries TRBV7-3 and TRBJ1-4; 9 bases are a match to TRBD1. The J segment lost 4 bases and the V segment lost 5 bases, leaving 11 bases of the junction unmatched. Germline V gene data show CDR1 as SGHTA and CDR2 as FQGTGA. The CDR3 is 17 amino acids. The CDR3 protein is CASSIHRDRELNEKLFF. For the CDR3, the DNA is TGTGCCAGCAGCATCCACCGGGACAGGGAACTTAATGAAAAACTGTTTTTT.

Regarding this clonotype: A much larger clone differs by one base, so this may be a read error. This chain connects TRBV11-2 to TRBJ2-5, with 14 bases that match TRBD2. CDR1 and CDR2 from the germline V gene are SGHAT and FQNNGV. The junction had 10 bases not matched to a gene; V was cut back by 4 bases and J by 9 bases. The CDR3 sequence is 16 residues long. CDR3 region: CASSSGTSGSAEPQYF. Here the CDR3 DNA reads TGTGCCAGCAGCTCCGGGACTAGCGGGAGCGCGGAGCCCCAGTACTTC.

This clonotype is a singleton in its sample. The chain recombines TRBV6-1 with TRBJ1-4, with 9 bases aligning to TRBD1. The CDR3 totals 15 residues. Trimming removed 5 bases from V and 5 bases from J; junction bases left unmatched: 6. Germline CDR1 and CDR2: MNHNS and SASEGT. CDR3 bases: TGTGCCAGCAGTAAAAGGACAGGGGCGAATGAAAAACTGTTTTTT. The encoded protein is CASSKRTGANEKLFF.

This clonotype was recorded many times. The J gene is TRBJ2-7, the V gene TRBV5-1, with D unclear. V lost 7 bases, J lost 6 bases, and 26 bases lay in between. The CDR3 has 16 residues. Germline CDR1 reads SGHRS; CDR2 reads YFSETQ. The CDR3 DNA is TGCGCCAGCCGGCCAGATATGAGTAGTATTATGGGCGAGCAGTACTTC. Protein sequence: CASRPDMSSIMGEQYF.

This clonotype was recorded at least ten times. The V gene is TRBV29-1, the J gene TRBJ2-5; D is ambiguous. Trimming left V 2 bases short and J 2 bases short, with 18 bases between. Germline V gives CDR1 SQVTM, CDR2 ANQGSEA. CDR3 length equals 16 residues. In DNA form, the CDR3 reads TGCAGCGTTGAAAGATGGGCGGACGGATGGCAAGAGACCCAGTACTTC. The encoded protein is CSVERWADGWQETQYF.

This clonotype was seen at least ten times. The chain joins TRBV6-1 to TRBJ1-1; no reliable D call. CDR1 and CDR2 from the germline V gene are MNHNS and SASEGT. V was clipped by 8 bases and J by 7 bases, with 17 bases between them. This CDR3 comprises 13 residues. The CDR3 coding sequence is TGTGCCAGCCTGACCCCTTACCCGATTGAAGCTTTCTTT. This translates into CASLTPYPIEAFF.

The rearrangement uses TRBV5-1 and TRBJ1-3; D unclear. V lost 4 bases, J lost 2 bases, and 16 bases lay in between. Germline-derived CDR1 and CDR2 are SGHRS and YFSETQ. There are 16 residues in the CDR3. The CDR3 DNA follows: TGCGCCAGCAGCCAGCGAAGCGGCAGCGCTGGAAACACCATATATTTT. Amino acid sequence: CASSQRSGSAGNTIYF.

This clonotype was counted ten times or more. V gene TRBV12-3 or TRBV12-4 combines with J gene TRBJ1-1; possibly TRBD1 for D (5 bases). The V and J ends lost 5 bases and 5 bases respectively, with 12 bases between them. The CDR3 is 13 amino acids. Written as DNA, the CDR3 is TGTGCCAGCAGTGCCCTCGGGGGAACTGAAGCTTTCTTT. It translates to CASSALGGTEAFF.

This clonotype has a count of ten or more. The genes are TRBV7-9 and TRBJ1-1, with a weak D call TRBD1 (6 bases). Germline loops: CDR1 SEHNR, CDR2 FQNEAQ (reference sequence). The V end lost 1 base, the J end lost 11 bases, and 8 bases lay between the germline ends. The CDR3 has 11 residues. CDR3 coding DNA: TGTGCCAGCAGCTTAGACAGGGATGCTTTCTTT. Its translation is CASSLDRDAFF. Drawing the rest from reference TRBV7-9 and TRBJ1-1, the complete variable domain is DTGVSQNPRHKITKRGQNVTFRCDPISEHNRLYWYRQTLGQGPEFLTYFQNEAQLEKSRLLSDRFSAERPKGSFSTLEIQRTEQGDSAMYLCASSLDRDAFFGQGTRLTVV.

This clonotype was observed a few times. The V call is TRBV5-1, the J call TRBJ2-2, with D possibly TRBD1 on 5 matching bases. The ends were cut back, 0 bases at V and 2 bases at J, with 11 bases in the middle. Germline assignment: CDR1 SGHRS and CDR2 YFSETQ. CDR3 length: 16 amino acids. CDR3 in amino acids: CASSLDAGFNTGELFF. DNA of the CDR3: TGCGCCAGCAGCTTGGACGCAGGGTTCAACACCGGGGAGCTGTTTTTT.

Many counts were recorded for this clonotype. V gene TRBV5-1 combines with J gene TRBJ2-3, with 16 bases lining up with TRBD2. V lost 4 bases, J lost 4 bases, and 9 bases stayed unmatched. This CDR3 has 18 amino acids. Germline V gene data show CDR1 as SGHRS and CDR2 as YFSETQ. CDR3 nucleotides: TGCGCCAGCAGCACTGCGGGACTAGCGGGAGGGGGGTCAGATACGCAGTATTTT. Amino acids: CASSTAGLAGGGSDTQYF. Full variable domain (missing parts from reference TRBV5-1 and TRBJ2-3): KAGVTQTPRYLIKTRGQQVTLSCSPISGHRSVSWYQQTPGQGLQFLFEYFSETQRNKGNFPGRFSGRQFSNSRSEMNVSTLELGDSALYLCASSTAGLAGGGSDTQYFGPGTRLTVL.

This clonotype appeared many times. J is TRBJ2-1 and V is TRBV10-3; D not certain. From germline, CDR1 is ENHRY and CDR2 SYGVKD. The CDR3 is 13 residues long. V lost 4 bases, J lost 6 bases, and 10 bases lay in between. CDR3 DNA sequence: TGTGCCATCAGTGTCCCGAGAGTCAATGAGCAGTTCTTC. This codes for CAISVPRVNEQFF.

V and J are TRBV6-2 or TRBV6-3 and TRBJ2-7; D possibly corresponds to TRBD1 (6 bases). Trimming removed 7 bases at V and 3 bases at J, with 16 bases between. The CDR3 consists of 14 residues. In germline, CDR1 is MNHEY, CDR2 SVGEGT. The CDR3 sequence: CASNLQGPNYEQYF. CDR3 coding DNA: TGTGCCAGCAATCTACAGGGCCCAAACTACGAGCAGTACTTC.

The gene calls are TRBV7-6 and TRBJ2-7; no firm D call. Germline lookup yields CDR1 SGHVS and CDR2 FNYEAQ. This CDR3 comprises 13 residues. Trimming removed 5 bases from V and 3 bases from J, with 11 bases in between. CDR3: CASSLYIGYEQYF. The DNA of the CDR3 is TGTGCCAGCAGCCTTTATATAGGCTACGAGCAGTACTTC. Combining the CDR3 with reference TRBV7-6 and TRBJ2-7 gives the whole variable domain GAGVSQSPRYKVTKRGQDVALRCDPISGHVSLYWYRQALGQGPEFLTYFNYEAQQDKSGLPNDRFSAERPEGSISTLTIQRTEQRDSAMYRCASSLYIGYEQYFGPGTRLTVT.

This clonotype was found many times. The chain recombines TRBV12-3 or TRBV12-4 with TRBJ2-2; a possible D gene is TRBD2 (5 bases). CDR3 length: 15 amino acids. Trimming pared 1 base from V and 6 bases from J, leaving 12 bases between. The CDR3 region has the DNA TGTGCCAGCAGTTTAGGGGCGGGTAGTTCCGGGGAGCTGTTTTTT. Residues: CASSLGAGSSGELFF.

Ten or more counts support this clonotype. This chain uses TRBV6-1 with TRBJ1-3; D remains unclear. This CDR3 comprises 15 residues. CDR1 and CDR2 (germline): MNHNS, SASEGT. Trimming pared 6 bases from V and 1 base from J, leaving 13 bases between. DNA of the CDR3: TGTGCCAGCAGGACGTCGTGGGGTTCTGGAAACACCATATATTTT. Its protein product is CASRTSWGSGNTIYF.

This sequence joins TRBV11-1 and TRBJ1-3, with a tentative D call TRBD1 (6 bases). Germline CDR1 reads SGHAT; CDR2 reads FQDESV (reference sequence). V dropped 1 base and J dropped 1 base, with 17 bases sitting between them. This CDR3 has 18 residues. In DNA form, the CDR3 reads TGTGCCAGCAGCTTAGGGCGTCAGGGGAGTCGGTCTGGAAACACCATATATTTT. This encodes CASSLGRQGSRSGNTIYF.

By its share, this clonotype is medium-sized. The chain links TRBV3-1 to TRBJ1-4, with D unclear. Germline CDR1 reads LGHDT; CDR2 reads YNNKEL (reference sequence). The CDR3 is 17 amino acids. V shed 0 bases and J shed 7 bases, with 18 bases lying between them. The CDR3 DNA reads as TGTGCCAGCAGCCAAGATCTATCCGAGGGAGGGAGTGAAAAACTGTTTTTT. Residues: CASSQDLSEGGSEKLFF.

V gene TRBV25-1 combines with J gene TRBJ2-4; weak D call: TRBD2 (6 bases). Germline V gene sequence: CDR1 MGHDK, CDR2 SYGVNS. The CDR3 consists of 15 residues. V lost 3 bases to trimming and J lost 8 bases, with 17 bases between them. CDR3 in amino acids: CASSDSGVAPDIQYF. For the CDR3, the DNA is TGTGCCAGCAGTGACTCGGGGGTCGCTCCGGACATTCAGTACTTC.

The chain has TRBV20-1 and TRBJ1-2, with D hard to call. CDR1 DFQATT and CDR2 SNEGSKA come from the germline V gene (reference sequence). V lost 3 bases and J lost 8, with 13 bases in between. The CDR3 spans 12 residues. CDR3 sequence (DNA): TGCAGTGCTAGTTCTGGGGTGGAGGGCTACACCTTC. Protein sequence: CSASSGVEGYTF.

This clonotype was observed many times. The V call is TRBV20-1, the J call TRBJ1-3; D is unclear. The CDR3 contains 15 residues. Germline lookup yields CDR1 DFQATT and CDR2 SNEGSKA (reference sequence). Trimming removed 1 base at V and 4 bases at J, with 14 bases between. CDR3 sequence (DNA): TGCAGTGCTAGAGTGCGAAGGGATCAGGGAAACACCATATATTTT. Protein sequence: CSARVRRDQGNTIYF.

This clonotype was recorded at least ten times. The chain links TRBV11-2 to TRBJ2-7, with 11 bases aligning to TRBD1. The CDR3 totals 14 residues. Germline V gene sequence: CDR1 SGHAT, CDR2 FQNNGV. Trimming cost V 5 bases and J 5 bases; bases outside gene matches: 5. The CDR3 region is CASSPRTGGDEQYF. Written as DNA, the CDR3 is TGTGCCAGCAGCCCCCGGACAGGGGGCGACGAGCAGTACTTC.